Following are 18 T cell receptor beta chains from one sample sequenced in a study of blood T cell repertoires in COVID-19. Profiling relied on immunoSEQ multiplex PCR, and the TCRdb table lists in-frame clones only, not all of them. The profile shows under 150,000 clones, roughly nine tenths of them singletons. Source material: peripheral blood. The source is a man in his 60s with COVID-19, enrolled during active disease.

V gene TRBV12-5 combines with J gene TRBJ2-7, with D perhaps matching TRBD2 (7 bases). Germline loops: CDR1 LGHNT, CDR2 FRNRAP. Trimming pared 5 bases from V and 6 bases from J, leaving 14 bases between. CDR3 size: 13 residues. In DNA form, the CDR3 reads TGTGCTAGTGGTGATCGGGGGGCGGGCGAGCAGTACTTC. It specifies CASGDRGAGEQYF. The variable domain in full, completed from reference TRBV12-5 and TRBJ2-7, reads DARVTQTPRHKVTEMGQEVTMRCQPILGHNTVFWYRQTMMQGLELLAYFRNRAPLDDSGMPKDRFSAEMPDATLATLKIQPSEPRDSAVYFCASGDRGAGEQYFGPGTRLTVT.

This rearrangement joins TRBV5-1 to TRBJ2-1, with D maybe TRBD1 (6 bases). Germline lookup yields CDR1 SGHRS and CDR2 YFSETQ. V lost 0 bases, J lost 12 bases, and 19 bases lay in between. This CDR3 spans 15 amino acids. CDR3: CASSLDPGTNDGQFF. The DNA for the CDR3 is TGCGCCAGCAGCTTGGATCCCGGGACAAACGACGGGCAGTTCTTC. The full variable domain, in which reference TRBV5-1 and TRBJ2-1 provide the parts outside the CDR3, is KAGVTQTPRYLIKTRGQQVTLSCSPISGHRSVSWYQQTPGQGLQFLFEYFSETQRNKGNFPGRFSGRQFSNSRSEMNVSTLELGDSALYLCASSLDPGTNDGQFFGPGTRLTVL.

The chain recombines TRBV7-2 with TRBJ2-2, with TRBD1 identical over 8 bases. Germline V gene lookup returns CDR1 SGHTA and CDR2 FQGNSA. J lost 4 bases, V lost 3 bases, and 4 bases had no gene match. The CDR3 length is 15 residues. CDR3 protein: CASSLGTGRTGELFF. In DNA form, the CDR3 reads TGTGCCAGCAGCTTGGGGACAGGCCGCACCGGGGAGCTGTTTTTT.

The rearrangement uses TRBV27 and TRBJ1-1, with no clear D. Germline V gene sequence: CDR1 MNHEY, CDR2 SMNVEV (reference sequence). Trimming took 0 bases from V and 0 from J, leaving 11 bases between them. The CDR3 extends over 16 amino acids. The DNA of the CDR3 is TGTGCCAGCAGTTTATCGTCTGGCAGAATGAACACTGAAGCTTTCTTT. This sequence encodes CASSLSSGRMNTEAFF.

This rearrangement joins TRBV11-2 to TRBJ2-3, with TRBD2 matching over 8 bases. The CDR3 covers 16 residues. The V gene's germline CDR1 is SGHAT and CDR2 FQNNGV. J lost 1 base, V lost 1 base, and 4 bases had no gene match. The CDR3 nucleotides are TGTGCCAGCAGCTTAGGGGCAGCGGGAGGCACAGATACGCAGTATTTT. The encoded protein is CASSLGAAGGTDTQYF.

V and J are TRBV11-2 and TRBJ2-7, with TRBD1 identical over 8 bases. The CDR3 length is 15 residues. Germline assignment: CDR1 SGHAT and CDR2 FQNNGV. The trim removed 0 bases at V and 5 bases at J, leaving 6 bases unmatched. This chain's CDR3 is CASSLDAGGNHEQYF. The CDR3 nucleotides read TGTGCCAGCAGCTTAGATGCAGGGGGCAACCACGAGCAGTACTTC.

The gene calls are TRBV10-2 and TRBJ1-2, with 7 bases lining up with TRBD1. There are 14 residues in the CDR3. The V gene's germline CDR1 is WSHSY and CDR2 SAAADI. V shed 6 bases, J shed 2 bases, and the junction held 6 bases outside the gene matches. CDR3 nucleotide sequence: TGCGCCAGCAGGACAGGGAGCACAAACTATGGCTACACCTTC. It is translated as CASRTGSTNYGYTF.

The chain joins TRBV5-1 to TRBJ1-1; 8 nucleotides line up with TRBD1. The J segment lost 9 bases and the V segment lost 0 bases, leaving 4 bases of the junction unmatched. Germline V gives CDR1 SGHRS, CDR2 YFSETQ. This CDR3 spans 13 amino acids. This CDR3 is CASSLDDRGKAFF. CDR3 sequence (DNA): TGCGCCAGCAGCTTGGATGACAGGGGAAAAGCTTTCTTT.

The chain links TRBV27 to TRBJ2-7, with TRBD2 matching over 8 bases. Trimming removed 6 bases from V and 3 bases from J; junction bases left unmatched: 10. This CDR3 has 15 amino acids. The germline V gene encodes CDR1 MNHEY and CDR2 SMNVEV (reference sequence). DNA of the CDR3: TGTGCCAGCAGCCTCGACCGACTAGCGCGCTACGAGCAGTACTTC. As protein: CASSLDRLARYEQYF.

In DNA form, the CDR3 reads TGTGCCAGCAGCCCCCCCACGAACACCGGGGAGCTGTTTTTT. Translation gives CASSPPTNTGELFF. V gene TRBV7-3 combines with J gene TRBJ2-2; D remains unclear. Germline V gives CDR1 SGHTA, CDR2 FQGTGA. Between the trimmed V and J ends, which lost 5 bases and 0 bases, there was a span of 7 bases. The CDR3 covers 14 residues.

The rearrangement links TRBV28 to TRBJ1-5; TRBD1 matches 7 bases. This CDR3 region has 14 residues. Per the germline V gene, CDR1 is MDHEN and CDR2 is SYDVKM. V was clipped by 5 bases and J by 3 bases; unmatched bases: 4. The chain's CDR3 is CASSPDRHNQPQHF. Here the CDR3 DNA reads TGTGCCAGCAGTCCGGACAGGCACAATCAGCCCCAGCATTTT.

This clone appeared once. The chain joins TRBV4-2 to TRBJ1-1; 11 bases align to TRBD1. J was trimmed by 1 base and V by 4 bases; bases with no gene match: 5. CDR3 size: 16 residues. The germline V gene has CDR1 LGHNA and CDR2 YNFKEQ. CDR3: CASSPGQGAPNTEAFF. CDR3 bases: TGTGCCAGCAGCCCAGGACAGGGGGCTCCGAACACTGAAGCTTTCTTT.

V is TRBV6-5 and J is TRBJ1-1; the D gene is possibly TRBD1 (5 bases). The CDR3 has 15 amino acids. In germline, CDR1 is MNHEY, CDR2 SVGAGI. The germline V and J ends were trimmed by 7 bases and 5 bases, with 20 bases remaining between them. This CDR3 is CASTFPTASRTEAFF. The CDR3 coding sequence is TGTGCCAGCACCTTCCCGACAGCCTCCCGGACTGAAGCTTTCTTT.

The chain joins TRBV4-2 to TRBJ2-7, with D tentatively TRBD1 (5 bases). Trimming stripped 2 bases from V and 2 bases from J, with 19 bases between. Germline V gives CDR1 LGHNA, CDR2 YNFKEQ. The CDR3 covers 17 residues. The CDR3 reads CASSQLVGRDSPYEQYF. Written as DNA, the CDR3 is TGTGCCAGCAGCCAATTGGTAGGTCGAGACAGTCCCTACGAGCAGTACTTC.

In this sample, this clone turned up a few times. The chain employs TRBV6-5 and TRBJ1-3; tentative D call: TRBD1 (6 bases). CDR3 length: 14 residues. The germline V gene has CDR1 MNHEY and CDR2 SVGAGI. Trimming removed 7 bases at V and 0 bases at J, with 10 bases between. In nucleotides, the CDR3 is TGTGCCAGCACCCCGGACAGCTCTGGAAACACCATATATTTT. This codes for CASTPDSSGNTIYF.

V and J are TRBV30 and TRBJ2-4; 8 bases match TRBD2. Trimming took 4 bases from V and 1 from J; bases not matched to a gene: 6. Germline CDR1 GTSNPN, CDR2 SVGIG (reference sequence). The CDR3 is 15 residues long. The CDR3 loop is CAWTIAGMAKNIQYF. The CDR3 DNA follows: TGTGCCTGGACAATAGCGGGAATGGCCAAAAACATTCAGTACTTC.

V is TRBV11-2 and J is TRBJ2-1, with a possible D match to TRBD2 (6 bases). The CDR3 consists of 16 residues. The V gene's germline CDR1 is SGHAT and CDR2 FQNNGV. V was clipped by 5 bases and J by 3 bases, with 17 bases between them. The CDR3 protein is CASSPLGVAVYNEQFF. The CDR3 DNA sequence: TGTGCCAGCAGCCCCCTTGGTGTAGCGGTCTACAATGAGCAGTTCTTC.

The rearrangement joins TRBV9 to TRBJ1-6; 7 bases fit TRBD1. The CDR3 extends over 15 amino acids. V lost 4 bases and J lost 7; bases outside the gene matches: 8. Germline V gene sequence: CDR1 SGDLS, CDR2 YYNGEE. CDR3 DNA: TGTGCCAGCAGCCCTTGGGACAGTGAGAATTCACCCCTCCACTTT. Translating it yields CASSPWDSENSPLHF.